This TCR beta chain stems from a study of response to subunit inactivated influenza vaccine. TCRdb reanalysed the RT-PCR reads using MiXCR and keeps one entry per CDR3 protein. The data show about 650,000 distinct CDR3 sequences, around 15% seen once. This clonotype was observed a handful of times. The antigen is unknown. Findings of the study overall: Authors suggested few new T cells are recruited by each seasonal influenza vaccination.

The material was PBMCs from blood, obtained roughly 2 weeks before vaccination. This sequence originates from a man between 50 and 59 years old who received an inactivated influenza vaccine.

CDR3 coding DNA: TGTGCCAGCAGCCTGACCCAAGTCCTGGCCAACGTCCTGACTTTC. Residues: CASSLTQVLANVLTF. The chain recombines TRBV5-6 with TRBJ2-6; unclear D gene. There are 15 residues in the CDR3. Germline CDR1 and CDR2: SGHDT and YYEEEE. The V gene lost 4 bases and the J gene lost 6 bases, with 14 bases spanning the gap.